This entry describes one T cell receptor beta chain. The antigen remains undetermined. Donors in the study were healthy people who gave bone marrow. This specimen comes from a study of cytomegalovirus exposure and HLA in healthy donors. The study's findings and limits: Available immune exposure information covered CMV serostatus only. What was likely a sequencing artifact was a cluster of highly shared sequence variants. Cytomegalovirus-associated status was assigned to 150 or so TCR beta chains.

Primers included in the PCR were 60 Vbeta and 13 Jbeta primers. TCRdb keeps only in-frame clones here, not all; method: immunoSEQ multiplex PCR. In total, the table holds about 72,000 clones. J lost 4 bases, V lost 3 bases, and 9 bases had no gene match. The germline V gene encodes CDR1 SEHNR and CDR2 FQNEAQ (reference sequence). The CDR3 loop spans 15 amino acids. The sample taken for sequencing was PBMCs. The clonotype was recovered from a middle-aged man in good health and CMV-seronegative. This rearrangement joins TRBV7-9 to TRBJ2-7, with TRBD1 matching over 7 bases. In DNA form, the CDR3 reads TGTGCCAGCAGCTTTGGAACAGGGGAGACGTACGAGCAGTACTTC. Its protein is CASSFGTGETYEQYF.